The text below deals with one T cell receptor (beta chain). Its antigen remains unknown. The data stem from a study of cytomegalovirus exposure and HLA in healthy donors. Study as a whole: About 79 million unique TCRs from HLA-typed donors were held in an early data release.

In germline, CDR1 is MGHRA, CDR2 YSYEKL. CDR3 length: 21 residues. V was clipped by 1 base and J by 3 bases; unmatched bases: 20. With 60 Vbeta and 13 Jbeta primers, the PCR was carried out. TCRdb's copy holds only in-frame clones and misses some; the assay was immunoSEQ multiplex PCR. The table lists 100,000 or so clones, 75% of them singletons. Whole-study findings and limits: More clonal expansion characterized HLA-associated TCR beta chains than equally common others in a later analysis. No immune exposure information besides CMV serostatus was available.

The chain combines TRBV4-1 with TRBJ2-3; 9 bases are a match to TRBD2. The sample consisted of PBMCs. The receptor comes from a male donor in good health and CMV-seropositive. This CDR3 is CASSQVPPLTSSGGNTDTQYF. The CDR3, as DNA: TGCGCCAGCAGCCAAGTTCCTCCTCTAACCAGCAGCGGGGGGAATACAGATACGCAGTATTTT.